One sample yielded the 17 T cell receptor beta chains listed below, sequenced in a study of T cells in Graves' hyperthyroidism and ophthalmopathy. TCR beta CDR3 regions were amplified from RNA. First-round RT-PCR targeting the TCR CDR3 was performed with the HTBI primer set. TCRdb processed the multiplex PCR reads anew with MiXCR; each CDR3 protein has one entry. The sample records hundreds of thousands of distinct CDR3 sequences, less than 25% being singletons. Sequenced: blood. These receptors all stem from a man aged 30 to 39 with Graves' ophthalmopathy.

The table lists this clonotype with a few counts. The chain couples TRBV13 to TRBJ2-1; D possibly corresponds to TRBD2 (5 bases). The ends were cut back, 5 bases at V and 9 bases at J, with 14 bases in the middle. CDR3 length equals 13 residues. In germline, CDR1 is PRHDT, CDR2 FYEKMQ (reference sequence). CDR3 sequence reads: CASSPGGRGEQFF. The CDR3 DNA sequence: TGTGCCAGCAGCCCCGGAGGAAGAGGTGAGCAGTTCTTC.

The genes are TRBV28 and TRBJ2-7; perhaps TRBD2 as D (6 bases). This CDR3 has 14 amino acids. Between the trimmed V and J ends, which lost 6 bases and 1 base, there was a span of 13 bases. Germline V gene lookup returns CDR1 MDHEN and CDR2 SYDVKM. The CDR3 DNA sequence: TGTGCCAGCAGGTTAGCGGTAACTTCCTACGAGCAGTACTTC. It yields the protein CASRLAVTSYEQYF.

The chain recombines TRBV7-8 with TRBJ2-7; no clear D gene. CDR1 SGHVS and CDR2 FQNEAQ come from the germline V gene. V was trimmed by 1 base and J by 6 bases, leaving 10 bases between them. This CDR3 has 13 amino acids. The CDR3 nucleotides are TGTGCCAGCAGCTTAGGAGGTATGGCCGAGCAGTACTTC. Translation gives CASSLGGMAEQYF.

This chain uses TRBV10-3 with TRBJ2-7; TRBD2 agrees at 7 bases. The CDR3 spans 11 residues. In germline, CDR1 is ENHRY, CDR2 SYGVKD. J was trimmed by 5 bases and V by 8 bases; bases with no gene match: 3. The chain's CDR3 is CAISGGHEQYF. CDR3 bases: TGTGCCATCTCGGGGGGACACGAGCAGTACTTC.

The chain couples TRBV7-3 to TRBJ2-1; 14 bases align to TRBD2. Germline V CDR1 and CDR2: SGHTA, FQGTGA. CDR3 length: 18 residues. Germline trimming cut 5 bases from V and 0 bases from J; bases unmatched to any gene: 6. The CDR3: CASSPTSGRGSSYNEQFF. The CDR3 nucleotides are TGTGCCAGCAGCCCGACTAGCGGGAGGGGAAGCTCCTACAATGAGCAGTTCTTC.

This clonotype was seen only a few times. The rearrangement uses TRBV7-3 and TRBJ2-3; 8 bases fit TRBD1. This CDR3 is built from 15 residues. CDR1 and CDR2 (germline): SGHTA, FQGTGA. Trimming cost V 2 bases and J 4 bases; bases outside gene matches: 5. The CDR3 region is CASSLQGAQADTQYF. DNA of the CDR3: TGTGCCAGCAGCTTACAGGGGGCGCAGGCAGATACGCAGTATTTT.

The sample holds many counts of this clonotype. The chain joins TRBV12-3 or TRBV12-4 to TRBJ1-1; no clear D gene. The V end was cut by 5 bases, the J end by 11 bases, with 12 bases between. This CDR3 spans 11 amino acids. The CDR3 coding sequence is TGTGCCAGCAGTCGGGGTAAGAGGGCTTTCTTT. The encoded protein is CASSRGKRAFF.

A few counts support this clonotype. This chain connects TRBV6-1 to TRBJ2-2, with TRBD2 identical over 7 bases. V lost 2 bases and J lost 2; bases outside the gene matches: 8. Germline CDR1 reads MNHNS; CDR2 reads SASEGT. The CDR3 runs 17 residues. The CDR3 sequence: CASSESELAKNTGELFF. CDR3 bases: TGTGCCAGCAGTGAATCGGAACTAGCGAAAAACACCGGGGAGCTGTTTTTT.

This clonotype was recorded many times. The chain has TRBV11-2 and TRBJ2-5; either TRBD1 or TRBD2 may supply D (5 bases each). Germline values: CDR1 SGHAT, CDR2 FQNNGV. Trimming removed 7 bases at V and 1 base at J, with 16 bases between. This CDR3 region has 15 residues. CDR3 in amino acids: CASTHSGAAQETQYF. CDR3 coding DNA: TGTGCCAGCACACACTCCGGGGCAGCCCAAGAGACCCAGTACTTC.

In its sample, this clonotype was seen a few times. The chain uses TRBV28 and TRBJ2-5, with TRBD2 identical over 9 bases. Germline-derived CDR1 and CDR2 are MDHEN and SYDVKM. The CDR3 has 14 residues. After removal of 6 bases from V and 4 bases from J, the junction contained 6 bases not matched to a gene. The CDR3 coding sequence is TGTGCCAGCAGCCCTAGCGGGACTGGAGAGACCCAGTACTTC. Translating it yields CASSPSGTGETQYF.

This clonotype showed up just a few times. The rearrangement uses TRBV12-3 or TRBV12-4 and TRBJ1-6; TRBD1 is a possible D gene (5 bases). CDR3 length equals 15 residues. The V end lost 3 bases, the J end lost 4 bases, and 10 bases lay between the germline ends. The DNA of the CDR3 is TGTGCCAGCAGTTTCGGGGGGGATTATAATTCACCCCTCCACTTT. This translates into CASSFGGDYNSPLHF.

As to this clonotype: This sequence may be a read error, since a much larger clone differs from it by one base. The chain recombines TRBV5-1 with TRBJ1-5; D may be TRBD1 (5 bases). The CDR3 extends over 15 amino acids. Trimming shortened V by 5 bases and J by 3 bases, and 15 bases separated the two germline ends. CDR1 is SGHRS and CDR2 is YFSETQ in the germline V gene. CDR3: CASSPTRAANQPQHF. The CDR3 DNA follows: TGCGCCAGCAGTCCTACCAGGGCAGCCAATCAGCCCCAGCATTTT.

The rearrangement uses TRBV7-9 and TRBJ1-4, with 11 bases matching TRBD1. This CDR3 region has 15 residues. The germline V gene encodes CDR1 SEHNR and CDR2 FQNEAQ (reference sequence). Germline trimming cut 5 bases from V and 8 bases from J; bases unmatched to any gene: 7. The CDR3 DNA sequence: TGTGCCAGCAGCCCAGGACAGGGGGCGGTCGAAAAACTGTTTTTT. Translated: CASSPGQGAVEKLFF.

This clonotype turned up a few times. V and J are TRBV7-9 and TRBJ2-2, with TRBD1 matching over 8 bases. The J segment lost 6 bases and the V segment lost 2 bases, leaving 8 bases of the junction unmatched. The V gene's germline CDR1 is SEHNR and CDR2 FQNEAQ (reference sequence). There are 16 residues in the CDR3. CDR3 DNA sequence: TGTGCCAGCAGCTTATATGGGACAGGCCCGGCCGGGGAGCTGTTTTTT. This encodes CASSLYGTGPAGELFF.

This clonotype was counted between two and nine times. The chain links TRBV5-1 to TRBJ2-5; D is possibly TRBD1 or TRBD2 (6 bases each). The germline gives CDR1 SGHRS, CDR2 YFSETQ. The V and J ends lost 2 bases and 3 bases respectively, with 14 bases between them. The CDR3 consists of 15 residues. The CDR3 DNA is TGCGCCAGCAGCTTTGAACAGAGGGGGGAAGAGACCCAGTACTTC. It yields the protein CASSFEQRGEETQYF.

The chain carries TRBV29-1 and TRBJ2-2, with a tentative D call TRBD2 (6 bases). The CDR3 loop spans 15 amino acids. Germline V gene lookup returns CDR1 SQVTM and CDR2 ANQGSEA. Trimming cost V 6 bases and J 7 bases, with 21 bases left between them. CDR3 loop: CSVALSGPGIGELFF. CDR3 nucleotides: TGCAGCGTCGCTCTTAGCGGACCCGGGATCGGGGAGCTGTTTTTT.

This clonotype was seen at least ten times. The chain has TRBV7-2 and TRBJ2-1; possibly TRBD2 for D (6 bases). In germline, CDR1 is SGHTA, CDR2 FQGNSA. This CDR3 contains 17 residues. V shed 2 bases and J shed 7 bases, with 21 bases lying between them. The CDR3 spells CASSLQTGGGVNNEQFF. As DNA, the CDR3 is TGTGCCAGCAGCTTACAAACCGGGGGAGGTGTGAATAATGAGCAGTTCTTC.